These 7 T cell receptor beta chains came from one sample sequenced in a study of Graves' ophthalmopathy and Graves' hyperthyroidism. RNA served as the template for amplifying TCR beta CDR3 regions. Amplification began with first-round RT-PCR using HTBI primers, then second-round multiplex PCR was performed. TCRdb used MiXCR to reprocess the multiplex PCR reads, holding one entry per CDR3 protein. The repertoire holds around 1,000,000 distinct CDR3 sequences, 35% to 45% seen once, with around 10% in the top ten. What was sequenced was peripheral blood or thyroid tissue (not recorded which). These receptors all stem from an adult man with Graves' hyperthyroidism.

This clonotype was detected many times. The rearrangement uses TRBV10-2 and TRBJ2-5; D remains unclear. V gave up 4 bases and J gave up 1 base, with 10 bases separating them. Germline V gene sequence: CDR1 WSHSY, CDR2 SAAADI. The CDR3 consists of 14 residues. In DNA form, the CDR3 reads TGCGCCAGCAGTGTAAAAAGGGTCCAAGAGACCCAGTACTTC. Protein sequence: CASSVKRVQETQYF.

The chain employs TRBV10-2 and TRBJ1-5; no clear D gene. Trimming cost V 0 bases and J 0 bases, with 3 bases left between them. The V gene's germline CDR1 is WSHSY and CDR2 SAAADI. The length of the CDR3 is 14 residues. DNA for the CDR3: TGCGCCAGCAGTGAGTCGAATAGCAATCAGCCCCAGCATTTT. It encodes CASSESNSNQPQHF.

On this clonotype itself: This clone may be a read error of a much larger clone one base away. CDR3 amino acids: CASRVEGNTEAFF. CDR3 DNA: TGTGCCAGCAGGGTGGAGGGGAACACTGAAGCTTTCTTT. The chain carries TRBV2 and TRBJ1-1, with D unresolved. The germline V and J ends were trimmed by 6 bases and 1 base, with 9 bases remaining between them. Looked up from germline, CDR1 is SNHLY and CDR2 is FYNNEI. CDR3 length equals 13 residues.

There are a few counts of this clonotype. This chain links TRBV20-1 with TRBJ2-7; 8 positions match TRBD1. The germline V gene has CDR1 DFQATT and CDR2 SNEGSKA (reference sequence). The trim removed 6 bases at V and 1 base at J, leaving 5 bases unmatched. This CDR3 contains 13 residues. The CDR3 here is CSAVGQDSYEQYF. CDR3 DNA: TGCAGTGCCGTGGGACAGGATTCCTACGAGCAGTACTTC.

The CDR3 DNA follows: TGCAGTGCTAGTATTGGTTCCGAGCAGTACTTC. It is translated as CSASIGSEQYF. The chain couples TRBV20-1 to TRBJ2-5; D unclear. The J call could be wrong; TRBJ2-7 is a better fit for the DNA end. From germline, CDR1 is DFQATT and CDR2 SNEGSKA (reference sequence). The CDR3 extends over 11 amino acids.

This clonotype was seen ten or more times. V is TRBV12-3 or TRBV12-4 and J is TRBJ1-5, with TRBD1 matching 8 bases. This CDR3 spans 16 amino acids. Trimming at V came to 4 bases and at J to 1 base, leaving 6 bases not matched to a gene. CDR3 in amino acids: CASSSRQGMSNQPQHF. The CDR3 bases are TGTGCCAGCAGTTCCCGACAGGGGATGAGCAATCAGCCCCAGCATTTT.

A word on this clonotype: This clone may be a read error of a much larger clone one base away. CDR3 in DNA: TGTGCCACCAGCAGCGAAGGTCTCGGGTGGGGATCATCCTACGAGCAGTACTTC. Its protein product is CATSSEGLGWGSSYEQYF. The chain recombines TRBV15 with TRBJ2-7; D is uncertain. The germline V and J ends were trimmed by 3 bases and 1 base, with 22 bases remaining between them. From germline, CDR1 is LNHNV and CDR2 YYDKDF (reference sequence). There are 18 residues in the CDR3.